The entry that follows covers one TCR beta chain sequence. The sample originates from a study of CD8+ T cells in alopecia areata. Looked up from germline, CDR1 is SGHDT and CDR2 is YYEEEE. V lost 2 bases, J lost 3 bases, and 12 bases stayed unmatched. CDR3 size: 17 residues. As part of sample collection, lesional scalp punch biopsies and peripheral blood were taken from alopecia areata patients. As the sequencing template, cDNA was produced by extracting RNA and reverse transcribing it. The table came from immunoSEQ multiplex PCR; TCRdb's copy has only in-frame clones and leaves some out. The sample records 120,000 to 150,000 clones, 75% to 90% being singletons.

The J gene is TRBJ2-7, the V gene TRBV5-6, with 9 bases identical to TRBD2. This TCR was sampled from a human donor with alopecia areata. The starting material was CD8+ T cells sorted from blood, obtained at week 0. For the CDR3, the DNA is TGTGCCAGCAGCTTCACAGGGATAAGCGGGAGGATCTACGAGCAGTACTTC. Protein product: CASSFTGISGRIYEQYF.